Listed below are T cell receptor beta chains from one sample, sequenced in a study of cytomegalovirus exposure and HLA in healthy donors. Assay: immunoSEQ multiplex PCR; the TCRdb copy retains only in-frame clones and omits some. The table shows about 120,000 clones, with about 82% occurring only once. Source material: PBMCs. These receptor sequences come from a man between 18 and 35 years old in good health and CMV-seronegative. Both conserved end residues are part of each CDR3. A D gene is named only where the DNA matches it firmly. A row's size may be missing; if present it is once, few, many or a size class.

>-|TRBD2|TRBV4-2|TRBJ2-5
CASSQGRGLAGVETQYF
TGTGCCAGCAGCCAAGGAAGGGGACTAGCGGGGGTTGAGACCCAGTACTTC
>-|-|TRBV7-8|TRBJ2-5
CASSLVSAGGYQETQYF
TGTGCCAGCAGCTTAGTCTCAGCAGGAGGATACCAAGAGACCCAGTACTTC
>-|TRBD1|TRBV6-5|TRBJ1-1
CATNRGERRNTEAFF
TGTGCCACGAACAGGGGTGAAAGGAGGAACACTGAAGCTTTCTTT
>-|-|TRBV7-8|TRBJ1-5
CASSSRTFTEAQPQHF
TGTGCCAGCAGCTCGAGGACTTTCACGGAGGCTCAGCCCCAGCATTTT
>once|-|TRBV6-6|TRBJ1-1
CASSYSGGKGTEAFF
TGTGCCAGCAGTTACTCGGGGGGGAAGGGCACTGAAGCTTTCTTT
>-|-|TRBV5-5|TRBJ1-2
CASSLYSGYTF
TGTGCCAGCAGCTTATACAGCGGCTACACCTTC
>few|TRBD1|TRBV6-1|TRBJ1-1
CASSNRGAMNTEAFF
TGTGCCAGCAGCAACAGGGGCGCCATGAACACTGAAGCTTTCTTT
>-|TRBD1|TRBV7-2|TRBJ1-1
CASSRTGTVGSEAFF
TGTGCCAGCAGCCGAACGGGGACAGTTGGATCTGAAGCTTTCTTT
>-|TRBD2|TRBV10-3|TRBJ2-5
CAISERLAGGPGETQYF
TGTGCCATCAGTGAGCGGCTAGCGGGAGGGCCCGGAGAGACCCAGTACTTC
>-|-|TRBV19|TRBJ2-7
CASSMVQGGSYEQYF
TGTGCCAGTAGTATGGTGCAGGGAGGCTCCTACGAGCAGTACTTC
>-|TRBD1|TRBV4-1|TRBJ2-7
CASSLTGGSEQYF
TGCGCCAGCAGCCTGACAGGGGGCAGCGAGCAGTACTTC
>once|TRBD1|TRBV10-3|TRBJ2-7
CAISTLSPGQNSYEQYF
TGTGCCATCAGCACATTATCCCCGGGACAGAACTCCTACGAGCAGTACTTC
>-|-|TRBV18|TRBJ2-7
CASSPGPPDRYEQYF
TGTGCCAGCTCCCCAGGGCCACCAGATCGCTACGAGCAGTACTTC
>-|TRBD1|TRBV30|TRBJ1-2
CAWTPGTGKLGGYTF
TGTGCCTGGACCCCCGGGACAGGGAAACTTGGTGGCTACACCTTC
>-|TRBD1|TRBV27|TRBJ1-1
CASRWTGGRSRNTEAFF
TGTGCCAGCAGGTGGACAGGGGGACGGTCCCGGAACACTGAAGCTTTCTTT
>-|-|TRBV30|TRBJ2-5
CAWNRGRGETQYF
TGTGCCTGGAACCGGGGTCGCGGGGAGACCCAGTACTTC
>-|-|TRBV7-9|TRBJ1-1
CASSSGGDTEAFF
TGTGCCAGCAGCTCGGGAGGGGACACTGAAGCTTTCTTT
>-|TRBD1|TRBV7-9|TRBJ1-2
CASSSGGYGYTF
TGTGCCAGCAGCTCAGGGGGGTATGGCTACACCTTC
>-|-|TRBV27|TRBJ1-1
CASSRSGTEAFF
TGTGCCAGCAGCCGATCGGGCACTGAAGCTTTCTTT
>-|TRBD1|TRBV9|TRBJ1-4
CASSESSGDRGEKLFF
TGTGCCAGCAGCGAGAGCAGTGGGGACAGGGGCGAAAAACTGTTTTTT
>once|TRBD1|TRBV9|TRBJ2-2
CASSVDLPGQGASGELFF
TGTGCCAGCAGCGTAGATCTTCCGGGACAGGGGGCCTCCGGGGAGCTGTTTTTT
>-|TRBD1|TRBV29-1|TRBJ2-6
CSVPDRTGSSSGANVLTF
TGCAGCGTTCCGGACAGGACTGGTTCAAGCTCTGGGGCCAACGTCCTGACTTTC
>-|TRBD1|TRBV5-1|TRBJ1-1
CASSPREDRGDTEAFF
TGCGCCAGCAGCCCAAGAGAGGACAGGGGGGACACTGAAGCTTTCTTT
>few|TRBD1|TRBV4-2|TRBJ1-5
CASSPTGTANQPQHF
TGTGCCAGCAGCCCAACCGGGACAGCGAATCAGCCCCAGCATTTT
>-|-|TRBV29-1|TRBJ1-6
CSVEPGDGSPLHF
TGCAGCGTAGAGCCAGGGGATGGATCACCCCTCCACTTT
>-|-|TRBV9|TRBJ1-4
CASSIRSGGNEKLFF
TGTGCCAGCAGCATCCGTTCGGGGGGTAATGAAAAACTGTTTTTT
>-|TRBD2|TRBV4-2|TRBJ2-2
CASSQDRASGSGELFF
TGTGCCAGCAGCCAAGATCGGGCTAGCGGTTCCGGGGAGCTGTTTTTT
>once|TRBD1|TRBV5-5|TRBJ1-5
CASSLEAGGAGRNQPQHF
TGTGCCAGCAGCTTGGAGGCAGGGGGCGCCGGTCGGAATCAGCCCCAGCATTTT
>once|-|TRBV2|TRBJ2-1
CASRGGHGQFF
TGTGCCAGCAGGGGGGGGCACGGGCAGTTCTTC
>-|-|TRBV6-6|TRBJ1-1
CASSYPGVWGTEAFF
TGTGCCAGCAGTTACCCAGGGGTTTGGGGCACTGAAGCTTTCTTT
>-|-|TRBV19|TRBJ2-7
CASATVGGPYEQYF
TGTGCCAGTGCTACGGTAGGGGGACCCTACGAGCAGTACTTC
>-|-|TRBV7-6|TRBJ1-1
CASSPYGMNTEAFF
TGTGCCAGCAGCCCCTACGGTATGAACACTGAAGCTTTCTTT
>few|TRBD1|TRBV19|TRBJ1-5
CASSPDRGSNQPQHF
TGTGCCAGCTCGCCTGACAGGGGGAGCAATCAGCCCCAGCATTTT
>-|-|TRBV23-1|TRBJ1-6
CASSLRDEPPLALHF
TGCGCCAGCAGCCTCCGGGATGAACCGCCTTTGGCCCTCCACTTT
>-|-|TRBV9|TRBJ2-3
CASSVRGSGADTQYF
TGTGCCAGCAGCGTAAGGGGGTCCGGGGCCGATACGCAGTATTTT
>-|-|TRBV5-4|TRBJ2-5
CATSVPLARQETQYF
TGTGCCACGTCCGTCCCGCTAGCGCGTCAAGAGACCCAGTACTTC
>few|-|TRBV6-1|TRBJ1-2
CASGSYLYGYTF
TGTGCCAGCGGTTCCTACCTCTATGGCTACACCTTC
>few|TRBD2|TRBV4-2|TRBJ2-3
CASSQGTSDTDTQYF
TGTGCCAGCAGCCAAGGGACTAGCGACACAGATACGCAGTATTTT
>-|TRBD1|TRBV2|TRBJ1-2
CASSFGTGRTNYSYTF
TGTGCCAGCAGTTTCGGGACAGGGCGAACTAACTATAGCTACACCTTC
>-|-|TRBV27|TRBJ2-1
CASSLFAGGSMFF
-
>-|-|TRBV19|TRBJ1-1
CASSIDRTNTEAFF
TGTGCCAGTAGTATAGACAGGACAAACACTGAAGCTTTCTTT
>-|TRBD1|TRBV7-2|TRBJ1-2
CASSSSGGTGGHYGYTF
TGTGCCAGCAGCTCGAGCGGCGGGACAGGGGGCCACTATGGCTACACCTTC
>-|-|TRBV29-1|TRBJ1-1
CSVYGGLSEAFF
TGCAGCGTTTATGGGGGCTTGAGTGAAGCTTTCTTT
>few|-|TRBV25-1|TRBJ1-1
CASSGPTVEAFF
TGTGCCAGCAGTGGACCGACAGTTGAAGCTTTCTTT
>-|-|TRBV7-6|TRBJ1-3
CASSQRPGGASGNTIYF
TGTGCCAGCAGCCAACGGCCCGGCGGCGCCTCTGGAAACACCATATATTTT
>once|-|TRBV9|TRBJ2-1
CASSQGSGTAIKLF
TGTGCCAGCAGCCAGGGCTCCGGGACTGCCATTAAGCTCTTC
>-|TRBD2|TRBV30|TRBJ2-7
CAWSRAASGSYEQYF
TGTGCCTGGAGTAGGGCGGCTAGCGGGAGTTACGAGCAGTACTTC
>-|-|TRBV10-3|TRBJ1-2
CAISGWETNYGYTF
TGTGCCATCAGTGGCTGGGAGACCAACTATGGCTACACCTTC
>few|-|TRBV6-1|TRBJ2-2
CASSEPKTLENTGELFF
TGTGCCAGCAGCGAACCGAAAACCCTAGAGAACACCGGGGAGCTGTTTTTT
>-|TRBD1|TRBV7-9|TRBJ2-5
CASSETGTGGVETQYF
TGTGCCAGCAGCGAGACCGGGACAGGGGGCGTTGAGACCCAGTACTTC
>-|TRBD1|TRBV4-1|TRBJ2-1
CASSQSAGGGEQFF
TGCGCCAGCAGCCAGTCTGCAGGGGGCGGAGAGCAGTTCTTC
>-|-|TRBV5-1|TRBJ1-2
CASNQAGQLGYTF
TGCGCCAGCAACCAAGCGGGGCAGTTGGGCTACACCTTC
>-|TRBD1|TRBV27|TRBJ2-3
CASRTGKQDTQYF
TGTGCCAGTAGGACAGGGAAGCAGGATACGCAGTATTTT